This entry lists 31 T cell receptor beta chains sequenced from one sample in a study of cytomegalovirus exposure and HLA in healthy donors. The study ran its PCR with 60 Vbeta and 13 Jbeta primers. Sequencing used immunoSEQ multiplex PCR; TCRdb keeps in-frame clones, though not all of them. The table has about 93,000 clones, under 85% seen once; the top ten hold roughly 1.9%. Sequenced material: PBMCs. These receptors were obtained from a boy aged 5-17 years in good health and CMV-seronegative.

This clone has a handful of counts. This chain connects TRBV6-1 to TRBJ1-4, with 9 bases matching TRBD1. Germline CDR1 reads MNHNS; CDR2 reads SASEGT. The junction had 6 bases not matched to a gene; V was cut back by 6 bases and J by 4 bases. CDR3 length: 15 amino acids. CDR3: CASSGGQGGNEKLFF. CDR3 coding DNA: TGTGCCAGCAGCGGGGGACAGGGCGGTAATGAAAAACTGTTTTTT.

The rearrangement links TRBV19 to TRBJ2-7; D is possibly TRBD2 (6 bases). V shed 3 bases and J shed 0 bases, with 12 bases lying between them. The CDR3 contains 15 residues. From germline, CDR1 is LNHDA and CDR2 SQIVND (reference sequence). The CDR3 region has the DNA TGTGCCAGTAGTATCTTCGGGGGAGACTCCTACGAGCAGTACTTC. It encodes CASSIFGGDSYEQYF.

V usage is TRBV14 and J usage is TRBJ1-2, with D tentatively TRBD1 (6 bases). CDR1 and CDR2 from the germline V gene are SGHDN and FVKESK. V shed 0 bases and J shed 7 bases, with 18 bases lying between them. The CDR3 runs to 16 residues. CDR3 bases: TGTGCCAGCAGCCAAGATCGGCCAGGGGAAGATAGTGGCTACACCTTC. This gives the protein CASSQDRPGEDSGYTF.

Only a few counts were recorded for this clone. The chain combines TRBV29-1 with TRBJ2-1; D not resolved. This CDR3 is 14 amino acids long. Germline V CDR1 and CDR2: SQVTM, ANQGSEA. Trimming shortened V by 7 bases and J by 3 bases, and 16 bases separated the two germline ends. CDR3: CSANQRADYNEQFF. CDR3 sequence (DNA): TGCAGCGCCAATCAAAGAGCTGACTACAATGAGCAGTTCTTC.

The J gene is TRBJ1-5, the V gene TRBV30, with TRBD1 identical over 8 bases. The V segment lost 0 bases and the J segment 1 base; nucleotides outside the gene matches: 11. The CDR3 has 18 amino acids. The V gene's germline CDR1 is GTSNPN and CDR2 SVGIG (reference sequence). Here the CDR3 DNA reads TGTGCCTGGAGTGTACAAAGCAGGGGGCTCGTAAGCAATCAGCCCCAGCATTTT. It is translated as CAWSVQSRGLVSNQPQHF. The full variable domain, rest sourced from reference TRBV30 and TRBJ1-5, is SQTIHQWPATLVQPVGSPLSLECTVEGTSNPNLYWYRQAAGRGLQLLFYSVGIGQISSEVPQNLSASRPQDRQFILSSKKLLLSDSGFYLCAWSVQSRGLVSNQPQHFGDGTRLSIL.

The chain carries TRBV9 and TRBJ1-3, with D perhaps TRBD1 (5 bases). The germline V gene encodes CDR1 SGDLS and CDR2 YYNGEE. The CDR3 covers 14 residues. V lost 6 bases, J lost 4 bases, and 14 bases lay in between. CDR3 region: CASNRGGDGNTIYF. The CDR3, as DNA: TGTGCCAGCAACCGTGGGGGGGACGGAAACACCATATATTTT.

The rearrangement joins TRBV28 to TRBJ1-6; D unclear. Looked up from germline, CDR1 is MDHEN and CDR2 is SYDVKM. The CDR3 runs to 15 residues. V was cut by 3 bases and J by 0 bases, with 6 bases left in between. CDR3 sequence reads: CASSFGSSYNSPLHF. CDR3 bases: TGTGCCAGCAGTTTCGGGAGCTCCTATAATTCACCCCTCCACTTT.

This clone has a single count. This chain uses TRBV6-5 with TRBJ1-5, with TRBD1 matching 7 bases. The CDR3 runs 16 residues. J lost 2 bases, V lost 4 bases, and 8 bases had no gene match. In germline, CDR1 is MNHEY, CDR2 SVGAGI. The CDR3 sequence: CASSSDRRGGNQPQHF. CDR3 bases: TGTGCCAGCAGTTCGGACAGGAGGGGTGGCAATCAGCCCCAGCATTTT.

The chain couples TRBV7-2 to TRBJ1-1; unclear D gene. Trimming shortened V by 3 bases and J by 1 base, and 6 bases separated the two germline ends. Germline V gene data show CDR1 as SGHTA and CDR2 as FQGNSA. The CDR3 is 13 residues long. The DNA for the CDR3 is TGTGCCAGCAGCTTGAGGGCGAACACTGAAGCTTTCTTT. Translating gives CASSLRANTEAFF.

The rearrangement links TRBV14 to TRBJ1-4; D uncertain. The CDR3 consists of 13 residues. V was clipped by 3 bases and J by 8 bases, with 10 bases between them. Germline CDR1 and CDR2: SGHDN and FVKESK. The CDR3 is CASSQTRGEKLFF. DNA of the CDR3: TGTGCCAGCAGCCAGACTCGTGGGGAAAAACTGTTTTTT.

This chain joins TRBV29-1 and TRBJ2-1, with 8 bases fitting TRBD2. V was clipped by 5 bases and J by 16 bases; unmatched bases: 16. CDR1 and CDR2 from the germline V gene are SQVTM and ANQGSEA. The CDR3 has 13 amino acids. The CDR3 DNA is TGCAGCGTTAACCCTAGCGGGCCCAGCCTGAGATTCTTC. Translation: CSVNPSGPSLRFF.

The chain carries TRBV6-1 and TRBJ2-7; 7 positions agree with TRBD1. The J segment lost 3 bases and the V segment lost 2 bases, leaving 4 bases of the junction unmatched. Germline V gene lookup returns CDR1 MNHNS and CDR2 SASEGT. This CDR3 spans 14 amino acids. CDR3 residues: CASSETDRVYEQYF. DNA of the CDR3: TGTGCCAGCAGTGAAACCGACAGGGTCTACGAGCAGTACTTC.

The CDR3 loop reads CASSQYRSSSYEQYF. DNA of the CDR3: TGCGCCAGCAGCCAATACAGGTCAAGCTCCTACGAGCAGTACTTC. The V and J genes are TRBV4-3 and TRBJ2-7; perhaps TRBD1 as D (5 bases). Trimming removed 2 bases from V and 0 bases from J, with 11 bases in between. The CDR3 has 15 amino acids. Per the germline V gene, CDR1 is LGHNA and CDR2 is YSLEER.

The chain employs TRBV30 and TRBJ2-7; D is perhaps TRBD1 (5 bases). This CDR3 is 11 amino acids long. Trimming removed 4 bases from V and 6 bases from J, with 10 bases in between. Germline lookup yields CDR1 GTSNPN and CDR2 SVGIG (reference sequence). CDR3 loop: CAWTHRTEQYF. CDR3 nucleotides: TGTGCCTGGACCCACAGGACCGAGCAGTACTTC.

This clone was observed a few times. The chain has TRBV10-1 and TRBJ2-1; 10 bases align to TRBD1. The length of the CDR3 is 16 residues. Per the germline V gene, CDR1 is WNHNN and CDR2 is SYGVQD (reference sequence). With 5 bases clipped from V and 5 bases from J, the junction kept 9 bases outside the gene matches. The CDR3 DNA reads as TGCGCCAGCAGTTTGGGACAGGGGACGCCGAACAATGAGCAGTTCTTC. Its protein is CASSLGQGTPNNEQFF.

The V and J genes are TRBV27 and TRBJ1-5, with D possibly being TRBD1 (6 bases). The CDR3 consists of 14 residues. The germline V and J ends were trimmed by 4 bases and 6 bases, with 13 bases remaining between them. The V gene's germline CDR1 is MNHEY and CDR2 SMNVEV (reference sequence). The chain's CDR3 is CASSSTGSAQPQHF. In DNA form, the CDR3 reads TGTGCCAGCAGTTCAACAGGGTCCGCTCAGCCCCAGCATTTT.

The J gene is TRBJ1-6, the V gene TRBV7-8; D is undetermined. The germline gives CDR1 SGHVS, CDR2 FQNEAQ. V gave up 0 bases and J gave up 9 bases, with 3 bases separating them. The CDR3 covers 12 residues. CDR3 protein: CASSLARSPLHF. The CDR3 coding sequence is TGTGCCAGCAGCTTAGCGCGTTCACCCCTCCACTTT.

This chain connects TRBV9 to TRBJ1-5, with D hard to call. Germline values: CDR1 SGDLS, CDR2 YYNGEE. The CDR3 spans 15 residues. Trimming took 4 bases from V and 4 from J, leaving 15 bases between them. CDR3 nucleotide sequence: TGTGCCAGCAGCAGAGGGCGCGGGGAGAATCAGCCCCAGCATTTT. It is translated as CASSRGRGENQPQHF.

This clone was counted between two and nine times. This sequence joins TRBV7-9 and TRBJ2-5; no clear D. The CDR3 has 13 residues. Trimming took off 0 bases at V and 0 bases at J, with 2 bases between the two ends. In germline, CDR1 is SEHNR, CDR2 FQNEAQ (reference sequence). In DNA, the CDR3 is TGTGCCAGCAGCTTAGCCTACCAAGAGACCCAGTACTTC. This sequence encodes CASSLAYQETQYF.

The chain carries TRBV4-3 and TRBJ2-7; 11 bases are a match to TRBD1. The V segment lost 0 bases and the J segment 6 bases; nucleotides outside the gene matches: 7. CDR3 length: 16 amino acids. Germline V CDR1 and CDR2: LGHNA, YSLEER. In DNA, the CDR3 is TGCGCCAGCAGCCAAGATATCGGGACAGGGGGTCCCGAGCAGTACTTC. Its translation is CASSQDIGTGGPEQYF.

CDR3 DNA: TGTGCCACCAGCAGAAACGGCTACGAGCAGTACTTC. It codes for CATSRNGYEQYF. This chain links TRBV15 with TRBJ2-7, with no clear D. Germline values: CDR1 LNHNV, CDR2 YYDKDF (reference sequence). This CDR3 region has 12 residues. The V and J ends lost 2 bases and 3 bases respectively, with 5 bases between them. The full variable domain, completed using reference TRBV15 and TRBJ2-7, is DAMVIQNPRYQVTQFGKPVTLSCSQTLNHNVMYWYQQKSSQAPKLLFHYYDKDFNNEADTPDNFQSRRPNTSFCFLDIRSPGLGDTAMYLCATSRNGYEQYFGPGTRLTVT.

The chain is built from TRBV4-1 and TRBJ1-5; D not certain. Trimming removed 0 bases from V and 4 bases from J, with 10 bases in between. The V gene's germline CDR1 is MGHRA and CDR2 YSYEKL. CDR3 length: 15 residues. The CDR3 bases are TGCGCCAGCAGCCAAGAACGAACAGATAATCAGCCCCAGCATTTT. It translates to CASSQERTDNQPQHF.

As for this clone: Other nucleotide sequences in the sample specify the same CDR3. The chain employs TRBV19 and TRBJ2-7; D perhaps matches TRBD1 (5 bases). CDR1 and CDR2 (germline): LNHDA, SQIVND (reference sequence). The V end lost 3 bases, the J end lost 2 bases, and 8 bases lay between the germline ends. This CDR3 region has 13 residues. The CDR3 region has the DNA TGTGCCAGTAGTATTGCAGGGACCTACGAGCAGTACTTC. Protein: CASSIAGTYEQYF.

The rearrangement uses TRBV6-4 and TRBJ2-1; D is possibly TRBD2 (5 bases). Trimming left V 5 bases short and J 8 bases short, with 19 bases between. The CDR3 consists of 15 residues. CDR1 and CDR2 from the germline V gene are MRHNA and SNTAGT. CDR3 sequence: CASSFRAEGGDEQFF. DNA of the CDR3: TGTGCCAGCAGTTTCCGGGCCGAGGGTGGGGATGAGCAGTTCTTC.

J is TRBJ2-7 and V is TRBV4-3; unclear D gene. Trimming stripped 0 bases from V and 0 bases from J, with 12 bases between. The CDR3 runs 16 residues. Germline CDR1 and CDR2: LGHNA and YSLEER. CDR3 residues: CASSQESAGLSYEQYF. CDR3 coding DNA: TGCGCCAGCAGCCAAGAATCGGCAGGTCTCTCCTACGAGCAGTACTTC.

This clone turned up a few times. As DNA, the CDR3 is TGCGCCAGCAGCCCCGGACGACTAGACACTGAAGCTTTCTTT. Translated, it gives CASSPGRLDTEAFF. V usage is TRBV4-1 and J usage is TRBJ1-1; no firm D call. Germline loops: CDR1 MGHRA, CDR2 YSYEKL. CDR3 length equals 14 residues. The ends were cut back, 4 bases at V and 3 bases at J, with 12 bases in the middle.

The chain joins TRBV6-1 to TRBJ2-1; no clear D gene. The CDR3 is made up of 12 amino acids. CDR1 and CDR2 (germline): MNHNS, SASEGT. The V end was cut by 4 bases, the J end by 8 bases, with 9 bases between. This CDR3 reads CASSGYRDEQFF. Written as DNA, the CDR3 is TGTGCCAGCAGTGGGTACCGAGATGAGCAGTTCTTC.

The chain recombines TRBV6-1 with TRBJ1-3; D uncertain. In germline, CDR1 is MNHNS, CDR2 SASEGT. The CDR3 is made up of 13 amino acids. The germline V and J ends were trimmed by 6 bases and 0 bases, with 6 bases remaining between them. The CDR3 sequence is CASRRLSGNTIYF. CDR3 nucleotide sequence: TGTGCCAGCAGGCGCCTCTCTGGAAACACCATATATTTT.

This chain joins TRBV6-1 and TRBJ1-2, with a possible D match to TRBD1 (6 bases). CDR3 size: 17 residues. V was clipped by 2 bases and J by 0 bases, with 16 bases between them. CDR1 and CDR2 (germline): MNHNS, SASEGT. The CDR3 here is CASSERGWISANYGYTF. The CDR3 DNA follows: TGTGCCAGCAGTGAAAGGGGGTGGATCTCAGCTAACTATGGCTACACCTTC.

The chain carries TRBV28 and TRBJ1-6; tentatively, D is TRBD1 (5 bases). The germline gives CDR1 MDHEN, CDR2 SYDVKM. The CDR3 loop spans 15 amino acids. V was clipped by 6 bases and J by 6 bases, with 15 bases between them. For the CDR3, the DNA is TGTGCCAGCAGAACCGACAGTCTTATTAATTCACCCCTCCACTTT. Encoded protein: CASRTDSLINSPLHF. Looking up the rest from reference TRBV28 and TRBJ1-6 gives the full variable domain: DVKVTQSSRYLVKRTGEKVFLECVQDMDHENMFWYRQDPGLGLRLIYFSYDVKMKEKGDIPEGYSVSREKKERFSLILESASTNQTSMYLCASRTDSLINSPLHFGNGTRLTVT.

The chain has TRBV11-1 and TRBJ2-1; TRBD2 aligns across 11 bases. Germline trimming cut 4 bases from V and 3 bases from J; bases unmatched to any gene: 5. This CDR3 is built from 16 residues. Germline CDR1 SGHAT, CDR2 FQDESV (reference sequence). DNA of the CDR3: TGTGCCAGCAGCTCCCGGACTAGCGGGTTCTACAATGAGCAGTTCTTC. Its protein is CASSSRTSGFYNEQFF.